This T cell receptor (gamma chain) was sequenced during a study of gamma-delta chains in newborns, infants, children. Regarding this clone: TCRdb attributes to this sequence the protein of a much larger clone, which differs from the DNA translation at residue 3; a read error is likely, and the protein displayed is translated from the DNA.

TCRdb processed the reads again with the CATT caller. Of about 1,400 gamma-chain clones listed, more than 3% are singletons. Germline values: CDR1 GITISATS, CDR2 ISYDGTV (reference sequence). The CDR3 sequence is 16 residues long. The source material was blood. The chain joins TRGV9 to TRGJP. The receptor was isolated from a child who was a newborn, infant or young child, either healthy, febrile or measles-vaccinated (not recorded which). CDR3 coding DNA: TGTGCCTCGTGGGAGACTCAAGAGTTGGGCAAAAAAATCAAGGTATTT. Translated, it gives CASWETQELGKKIKVF.